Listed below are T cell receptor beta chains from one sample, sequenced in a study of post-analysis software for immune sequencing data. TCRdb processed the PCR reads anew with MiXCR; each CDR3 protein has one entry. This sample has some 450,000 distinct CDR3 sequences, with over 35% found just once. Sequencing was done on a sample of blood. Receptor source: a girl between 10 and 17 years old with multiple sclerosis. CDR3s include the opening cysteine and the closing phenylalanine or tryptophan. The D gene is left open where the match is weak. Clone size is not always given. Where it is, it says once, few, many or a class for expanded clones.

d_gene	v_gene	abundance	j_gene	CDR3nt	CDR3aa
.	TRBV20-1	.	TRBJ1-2	TGCAGTGCTATATCAGGGGTTGGCTATGGCTACACCTTC	CSAISGVGYGYTF
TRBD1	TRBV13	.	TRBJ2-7	TGTGCCAGCAGCTGGACAGGGGAAACCTACGAGCAGTACTTC	CASSWTGETYEQYF
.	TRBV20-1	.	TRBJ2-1	TGCAGTGCTAGGCTCTTTGGGGCCTGCAATGAGCAGTTCTTC	CSARLFGACNEQFF
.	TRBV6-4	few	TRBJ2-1	TGTGCCGGGGGGCCCCAGGGCTTCTACAATGAGCAGTTCTTC	CAGGPQGFYNEQFF
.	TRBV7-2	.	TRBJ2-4	TGTGCCAGCAGCTTTACTCATGGAGCCAAAAACATTCAGTACTTC	CASSFTHGAKNIQYF
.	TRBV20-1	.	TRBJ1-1	TGCAGTGTCCCGAATTGGATGGGGGAGCGTGCCTGGAGGACTGAAGCTTTCTTT	CSVPNWMGERAWRTEAFF
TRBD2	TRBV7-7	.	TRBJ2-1	TGTGCTAGCAGCCCCTCCACTAGCGGGAACAACAATGAGCAGTTCTTC	CASSPSTSGNNNEQFF
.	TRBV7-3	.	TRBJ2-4	TGTGCCAGCAGCTTGGAGGGGAGCAAAAACATTCAGTACTTC	CASSLEGSKNIQYF
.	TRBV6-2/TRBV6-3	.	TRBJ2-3	TGTGCCAGCAGTTACCGGGGCGACGGGATTAGCACAGATACGCAGTATTTT	CASSYRGDGISTDTQYF
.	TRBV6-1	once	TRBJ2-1	TGTGCCAGCAGTGAAACCTACCAGGTCTCCTACAATGAGCAGTTCTTC	CASSETYQVSYNEQFF
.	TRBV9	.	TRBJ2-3	TGTGCCAGCAGCGTAGAAGGCAGAACTAGTGAAGGACTCACAGATACGCAGTATTTT	CASSVEGRTSEGLTDTQYF
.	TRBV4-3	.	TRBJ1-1	TGCGCCAGCAGCCAATGGAGAGGGACTGAAGCTTTCTTT	CASSQWRGTEAFF
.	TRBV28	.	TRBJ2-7	TGTGCCAGCAGTTTGGGAGGCGTGACCTACGAGCAGTACTTC	CASSLGGVTYEQYF
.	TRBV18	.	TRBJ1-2	TGTGCCAGCTCACCCGGTGTGAAGAACTATGGCTACACCTTC	CASSPGVKNYGYTF
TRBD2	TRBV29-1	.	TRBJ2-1	TGCAGCGTTGCCGGACTAGCTTACTACAATGAGCAGTTCTTC	CSVAGLAYYNEQFF
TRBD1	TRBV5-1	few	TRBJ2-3	TGCGCCAGCAGGTCCGGGACAGGGGTCACAGATACGCAGTATTTT	CASRSGTGVTDTQYF
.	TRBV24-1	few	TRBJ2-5	TGTGCCACCAGTGATTCTGGCGTGGAGACCCAGTACTTC	CATSDSGVETQYF
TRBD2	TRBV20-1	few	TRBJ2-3	TGCAGTGGACCGGGACTAGCGGGACCCACAGATACGCAGTATTTT	CSGPGLAGPTDTQYF
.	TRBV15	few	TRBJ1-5	TGTGCCACTGATCGGGTAGGGGGCAATCAGCCCCAGCATTTT	CATDRVGGNQPQHF
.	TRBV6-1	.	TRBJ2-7	TGTGCCAGCAGTGAAGCCGCCAGGGACTACGAGCAGTACTTC	CASSEAARDYEQYF
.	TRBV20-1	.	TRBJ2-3	TGCAGTGCTAGAGATCTGGCTAGCCAGCCGACAGATACGCAGTATTTT	CSARDLASQPTDTQYF
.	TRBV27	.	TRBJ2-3	TGTGCCAGCAGTTTAGAGCGAGCCCAAACCAATGAGCAGTATTTT	CASSLERAQTNEQYF